One and the same sample provided the 18 T cell receptor beta chains below, sequenced in a study of CD8 T cell repertoires and HIV-1 epitope variants (dated by TCRdb to about 2020). Libraries were made using the immunoSEQ multiplex PCR assay. Held by TCRdb, this immuneACCESS table contains in-frame sequences only and omits some clones. Under half of the omission traces to an unresolved V gene where checked; the cause of the rest is unknown. The sample table lists approximately 5,000 clones, approximately 67% of them with a count of one. The biggest ten clones account for roughly 44% of the sample. These receptors' targets are unknown. Material for sequencing was cultured CD8+ T cells derived from PBMCs. These receptors all stem from a male donor with HIV.

In this sample, this clone turned up a few times. The chain combines TRBV28 with TRBJ2-7; 8 nucleotides align to TRBD2. Looked up from germline, CDR1 is MDHEN and CDR2 is SYDVKM. There are 14 residues in the CDR3. After removal of 3 bases from V and 3 bases from J, the junction contained 4 bases not matched to a gene. CDR3 in DNA: TGTGCCAGCAGTTTTGGTAGCGGGAACTACGAGCAGTACTTC. Translation gives CASSFGSGNYEQYF.

The V call is TRBV7-9, the J call TRBJ2-2, with a possible D match to TRBD1 (5 bases). Trimming shortened V by 5 bases and J by 4 bases, and 14 bases separated the two germline ends. Germline V gene lookup returns CDR1 SEHNR and CDR2 FQNEAQ (reference sequence). CDR3 size: 15 residues. CDR3 region: CASSPTASVTGELFF. The CDR3, as DNA: TGTGCCAGCAGCCCGACAGCGTCTGTCACCGGGGAGCTGTTTTTT.

This chain joins TRBV7-2 and TRBJ2-3; 9 bases align to TRBD2. Germline V lookup: CDR1 SGHTA, CDR2 FQGNSA. V gave up 1 base and J gave up 3 bases; unmatched junction bases: 2. This CDR3 has 15 amino acids. This CDR3 is CASSLGAGGTDTQYF. Written as DNA, the CDR3 is TGTGCCAGCAGCTTAGGAGCGGGGGGAACAGATACGCAGTATTTT. Drawing the rest from reference TRBV7-2 and TRBJ2-3, the complete variable domain is GAGVSQSPSNKVTEKGKDVELRCDPISGHTALYWYRQSLGQGLEFLIYFQGNSAPDKSGLPSDRFSAERTGGSVSTLTIQRTQQEDSAVYLCASSLGAGGTDTQYFGPGTRLTVL.

V usage is TRBV5-4 and J usage is TRBJ2-1; D may be TRBD1 (5 bases). V lost 4 bases, J lost 4 bases, and 15 bases lay in between. This CDR3 comprises 15 residues. Germline V lookup: CDR1 SGHNT, CDR2 YYREEE (reference sequence). CDR3 DNA sequence: TGTGCCAGCAGCCAACAAGTGGGGCAGTACAATGAGCAGTTCTTC. It is translated as CASSQQVGQYNEQFF.

The rearrangement uses TRBV7-3 and TRBJ1-1; possibly TRBD1 for D (5 bases). The germline V gene has CDR1 SGHTA and CDR2 FQGTGA. Trimming stripped 0 bases from V and 3 bases from J, with 5 bases between. The CDR3 totals 13 residues. This CDR3 is CASSLTGDTEAFF. CDR3 coding DNA: TGTGCCAGCAGCTTAACAGGGGACACTGAAGCTTTCTTT.

The rearrangement links TRBV4-3 to TRBJ1-3; D unclear. The CDR3 spans 15 residues. V was pared by 1 base and J by 0 bases, with 7 bases between. Germline V gives CDR1 LGHNA, CDR2 YSLEER. In nucleotides, the CDR3 is TGCGCCAGCAGCCAAGGACGAAACTCTGGAAACACCATATATTTT. It specifies CASSQGRNSGNTIYF.

The chain links TRBV5-4 to TRBJ2-7; D unclear. Trimming cost V 5 bases and J 0 bases, with 6 bases left between them. This CDR3 is 12 amino acids long. CDR1 SGHNT and CDR2 YYREEE come from the germline V gene (reference sequence). The CDR3 coding sequence is TGTGCCAGCAGTCTGGCCTCCTACGAGCAGTACTTC. Encoded protein: CASSLASYEQYF.

This chain connects TRBV28 to TRBJ1-2; D gene ambiguous. Looked up from germline, CDR1 is MDHEN and CDR2 is SYDVKM. The CDR3 is 14 residues long. V was cut by 3 bases and J by 0 bases, with 8 bases left in between. The CDR3, as DNA: TGTGCCAGCAGTTTTGAGCTCGCTAACTATGGCTACACCTTC. The encoded protein is CASSFELANYGYTF.

The V gene is TRBV28, the J gene TRBJ1-1; D unclear. CDR1 and CDR2 from the germline V gene are MDHEN and SYDVKM. The CDR3 sequence is 12 residues long. Trimming took off 6 bases at V and 11 bases at J, with 16 bases between the two ends. Written as DNA, the CDR3 is TGTGCCAGCAGCCCGGACGTCATGTGGGCTTTCTTT. This codes for CASSPDVMWAFF.

This clone has only a few counts. This chain links TRBV5-5 with TRBJ1-5, with 7 bases that match TRBD1. This CDR3 spans 15 amino acids. V shed 4 bases, J shed 6 bases, and the junction held 10 bases outside the gene matches. Looked up from germline, CDR1 is SGHKS and CDR2 is YYEKEE (reference sequence). As DNA, the CDR3 is TGTGCCAGCAGCCTCCTGGAGGGGGCAGGTCAGCCCCAGCATTTT. Its protein product is CASSLLEGAGQPQHF.

The chain links TRBV30 to TRBJ2-7, with TRBD1 as a possible D gene (6 bases). The CDR3 covers 12 residues. Germline loops: CDR1 GTSNPN, CDR2 SVGIG (reference sequence). The V end lost 8 bases, the J end lost 6 bases, and 17 bases lay between the germline ends. Here the CDR3 DNA reads TGTGCCGGGGACCTCACAGGGTCCGAGCAGTACTTC. Protein sequence: CAGDLTGSEQYF.

CDR3 sequence reads: CASSLGQYLREQYF. CDR3 bases: TGTGCCAGCAGCTTGGGACAGTACCTTCGTGAGCAGTACTTC. The gene calls are TRBV11-2 and TRBJ2-7, with 7 bases aligning to TRBD1. Germline loops: CDR1 SGHAT, CDR2 FQNNGV. The CDR3 is made up of 14 amino acids. The V gene end was trimmed by 3 bases and the J gene end by 7 bases; junction bases not matched to a gene: 9.

The V and J genes are TRBV27 and TRBJ2-2; 8 bases map to TRBD1. The CDR3 spans 15 residues. The trim removed 4 bases at V and 1 base at J, leaving 2 bases unmatched. CDR1 MNHEY and CDR2 SMNVEV come from the germline V gene (reference sequence). CDR3 DNA: TGTGCCAGCAGTTCTGGACAGGGGAACACCGGGGAGCTGTTTTTT. It yields the protein CASSSGQGNTGELFF.

V is TRBV19 and J is TRBJ2-2; the match to TRBD1 covers 8 bases. The CDR3 spans 15 residues. In germline, CDR1 is LNHDA, CDR2 SQIVND (reference sequence). V lost 6 bases to trimming and J lost 7 bases; unmatched junction nucleotides: 10. In DNA form, the CDR3 reads TGTGCCAGTAGAACAGAGCAGGGGGCCGGCGGGGAGCTGTTTTTT. This translates into CASRTEQGAGGELFF.

The chain has TRBV4-3 and TRBJ2-3, with 12 positions matching TRBD2. The CDR3 is made up of 21 amino acids. V shed 0 bases and J 2 bases; nucleotides not matched to a gene: 15. The V gene's germline CDR1 is LGHNA and CDR2 YSLEER. As DNA, the CDR3 is TGCGCCAGCAGCCAAGATCGTCGGGGCCTAGCGGGGGGGACTTTCACAGATACGCAGTATTTT. This codes for CASSQDRRGLAGGTFTDTQYF.

This clone showed up just once. This chain joins TRBV19 and TRBJ2-1; TRBD2 aligns across 9 bases. Germline CDR1 reads LNHDA; CDR2 reads SQIVND (reference sequence). With V trimmed by 1 base and J by 4 bases, 5 bases remained unmatched. The length of the CDR3 is 16 residues. The CDR3 DNA reads as TGTGCCAGTAGTATAGGCCTAGCGGGGAGTTACAATGAGCAGTTCTTC. Translation: CASSIGLAGSYNEQFF.

The rearrangement links TRBV9 to TRBJ2-5, with no clear D. The CDR3 loop spans 17 amino acids. Germline V gene lookup returns CDR1 SGDLS and CDR2 YYNGEE. V lost 3 bases and J 4 bases, leaving 22 bases between the germline ends. The CDR3 nucleotides read TGTGCCAGCAGCGCACGCCCTGGAGTTTCCCCCGGAGAGACCCAGTACTTC. Amino acids: CASSARPGVSPGETQYF.

V is TRBV11-2 and J is TRBJ1-5; D is ambiguous. The germline V gene has CDR1 SGHAT and CDR2 FQNNGV. The CDR3 totals 14 residues. The ends were cut back, 5 bases at V and 9 bases at J, with 17 bases in the middle. The CDR3 DNA reads as TGTGCCAGCAGCCCCGACCCACTGGTCCGGCCCCAGCATTTT. It encodes CASSPDPLVRPQHF.